One T cell receptor (beta chain) is described in this entry. Its antigen remains unidentified. These data belong to a study of tumor and adjacent non-tumor tissue in lung cancer. Germline-derived CDR1 and CDR2 are LGHNT and FRNRAP. The V end was cut by 8 bases, the J end by 5 bases, with 16 bases between. There are 14 residues in the CDR3. TCRbeta libraries were built with three rounds of nested PCR, modified from ARM-PCR. TCRdb processed the multiplex PCR reads anew with MiXCR; each CDR3 protein has one entry. Here the sample spans 90,000 or so distinct CDR3 sequences, 61% being singletons. This sample's RNA came from whole unsorted tissue. Study-wide results and limits: In normal lung, the top 100 clones were significantly more dominant than in tumor. Tumor tissue had significantly higher TCR diversity than normal lung.

This sequence was found in a man in his 70s with non-small cell lung cancer. This chain joins TRBV12-5 and TRBJ2-1, with TRBD1 as a possible D gene (5 bases). Sequenced sample: lung tumor tissue. CDR3 DNA sequence: TGTGCTAGTCTCACAGGCCTACTACACAATGAGCAGTTCTTC. As protein: CASLTGLLHNEQFF. The variable domain in full, completed from reference TRBV12-5 and TRBJ2-1, reads DARVTQTPRHKVTEMGQEVTMRCQPILGHNTVFWYRQTMMQGLELLAYFRNRAPLDDSGMPKDRFSAEMPDATLATLKIQPSEPRDSAVYFCASLTGLLHNEQFFGPGTRLTVL.